This T cell receptor beta chain was recovered during a study of shared clonotypes between healthy human individuals. Across the whole study: Per donor, CD8 memory used one plate, CD8 naive used two, CD4 memory used three and CD4 naive used three. The study, taken as a whole, reports: Sequencing of the sorted subsets was shown by rarefaction to be incomplete despite large depth.

CD4+ cells were split into CD45RA+ naive and CD45RA-negative memory subsets. CDR1 and CDR2 (germline): LNHDA, SQIVND (reference sequence). With V trimmed by 6 bases and J by 4 bases, 4 bases remained unmatched. The CDR3 is 14 amino acids. It was 200 to 250 ng DNA, about 30,000 T cell genomes, that sorted-subset replicate PCRs used. Clones were sequenced by immunoSEQ multiplex PCR, and TCRdb holds only the in-frame ones, with some missing. The sample records approximately 1,500,000 clones, approximately 98% being singletons. Points on this clone: Antigen unknown.

The gene calls are TRBV19 and TRBJ2-2; TRBD2 matches 8 bases. The source is a young man in good health. The sequenced sample was naive CD4+ T cells sorted from blood. Documented subset: CD45RA+ positively selected. The CDR3 nucleotides read TGTGCCAGTAGCGAACTAGCGGCCACCGGGGAGCTGTTTTTT. Translation gives CASSELAATGELFF.